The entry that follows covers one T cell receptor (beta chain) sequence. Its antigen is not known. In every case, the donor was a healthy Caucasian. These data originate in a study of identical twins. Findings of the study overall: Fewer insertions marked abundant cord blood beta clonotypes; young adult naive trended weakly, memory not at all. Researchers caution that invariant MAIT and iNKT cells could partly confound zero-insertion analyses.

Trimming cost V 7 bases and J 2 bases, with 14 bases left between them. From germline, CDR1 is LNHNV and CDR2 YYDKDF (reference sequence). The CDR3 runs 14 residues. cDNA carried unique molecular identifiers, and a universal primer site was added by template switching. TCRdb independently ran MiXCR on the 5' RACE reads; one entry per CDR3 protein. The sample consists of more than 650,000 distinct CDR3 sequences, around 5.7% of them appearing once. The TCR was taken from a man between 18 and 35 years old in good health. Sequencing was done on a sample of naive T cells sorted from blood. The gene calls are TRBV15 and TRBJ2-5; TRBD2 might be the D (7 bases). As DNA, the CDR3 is TGTGCCACCAACCAGGGAGGGGGGCAAGAGACCCAGTACTTC. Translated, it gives CATNQGGGQETQYF.